These 30 T cell receptor beta chains were all obtained from the same sample, sequenced in a study of T cell responses to AZD1222 COVID-19 vaccine. Clones were sequenced by immunoSEQ multiplex PCR, and TCRdb holds only the in-frame ones, with some missing. Here the sample spans over 150,000 clones, under 95% being singletons. The input for sequencing was peripheral blood, taken 28 days after the second AZD1222 dose. The origin of the receptors is an adult who received the AZD1222 COVID-19 vaccine.

The chain has TRBV4-1 and TRBJ1-3, with D possibly matching TRBD1 (5 bases). CDR1 is MGHRA, CDR2 YSYEKL, per germline. V lost 8 bases and J 1 base, leaving 6 bases between the germline ends. CDR3 length: 12 amino acids. CDR3 bases: TGCGCCAGCGGGGGGTCTGGAAACACCATATATTTT. This translates into CASGGSGNTIYF.

The chain recombines TRBV24-1 with TRBJ2-1; 9 bases are a match to TRBD1. V shed 4 bases, J shed 6 bases, and the junction held 21 bases outside the gene matches. Germline-derived CDR1 and CDR2 are KGHDR and SFDVKD. The CDR3 has 20 amino acids. Written as DNA, the CDR3 is TGTGCCACCAGTGACTCCGGAACGGAGACAGGGGGTCTAGGTCGCAATGAGCAGTTCTTC. It is translated as CATSDSGTETGGLGRNEQFF.

This sequence joins TRBV15 and TRBJ2-5; no clear D. Germline V gives CDR1 LNHNV, CDR2 YYDKDF (reference sequence). The CDR3 is made up of 14 amino acids. With 0 bases removed from V and 2 bases from J, the gap between germline ends came to 7 bases. CDR3 sequence: CATSRDKAQETQYF. The CDR3 nucleotides are TGTGCCACCAGCAGAGATAAGGCACAAGAGACCCAGTACTTC.

The chain is built from TRBV6-5 and TRBJ1-6; tentatively, D is TRBD1 (5 bases). V was shortened by 5 bases and J by 4 bases, with 12 bases between the two germline ends. The V gene's germline CDR1 is MNHEY and CDR2 SVGAGI. This CDR3 has 15 residues. As DNA, the CDR3 is TGTGCCAGCAGTCGGAGACAGTCGTATAATTCACCCCTCCACTTT. It yields the protein CASSRRQSYNSPLHF.

The chain links TRBV6-5 to TRBJ1-5, with 7 bases lining up with TRBD1. The V and J ends lost 6 bases and 4 bases, in that order; junction bases with no gene match: 3. CDR1 MNHEY and CDR2 SVGAGI come from the germline V gene. The CDR3 covers 13 residues. This CDR3 is CASRTTGNQPQHF. DNA of the CDR3: TGTGCCAGCAGGACGACAGGGAATCAGCCCCAGCATTTT.

A single count supports this clone. V gene TRBV7-2 combines with J gene TRBJ1-5; TRBD1 aligns across 7 bases. Germline CDR1 SGHTA, CDR2 FQGNSA. This CDR3 has 15 amino acids. Germline trimming cut 6 bases from V and 1 base from J; bases unmatched to any gene: 6. The CDR3 DNA follows: TGTGCCAGCAGGCTTCGACAGGGCAGCAATCAGCCCCAGCATTTT. Its translation is CASRLRQGSNQPQHF. Supplemented by reference TRBV7-2 and TRBJ1-5, the full variable domain reads GAGVSQSPSNKVTEKGKDVELRCDPISGHTALYWYRQSLGQGLEFLIYFQGNSAPDKSGLPSDRFSAERTGGSVSTLTIQRTQQEDSAVYLCASRLRQGSNQPQHFGDGTRLSIL.

In nucleotides, the CDR3 is TGTGCCAGCATAGGGGGCCTAGTAGCTGCTTTCTTT. Translated, it gives CASIGGLVAAFF. V gene TRBV2 combines with J gene TRBJ1-1; 7 nucleotides align to TRBD1. This CDR3 contains 12 residues. V was clipped by 7 bases and J by 11 bases; unmatched bases: 10. Germline V gene lookup returns CDR1 SNHLY and CDR2 FYNNEI.

The genes are TRBV9 and TRBJ2-1; 7 bases are a match to TRBD1. The V and J ends lost 3 bases and 6 bases, in that order; junction bases with no gene match: 21. Germline V CDR1 and CDR2: SGDLS, YYNGEE. This CDR3 is 19 amino acids long. As DNA, the CDR3 is TGTGCCAGCAGCGCCAACCCGGGACAGCCCAGGACAGACGGCAATGAGCAGTTCTTC. Protein sequence: CASSANPGQPRTDGNEQFF.

Points on this clone: Sequence at one end of the junction differs from germline and may be a read error. In DNA form, the CDR3 reads TGTGCCAGCAGCCTGGCCCTGAATCGGCCCCAGCATTTT. This gives the protein CASSLALNRPQHF. The chain combines TRBV6-5 with TRBJ1-5; D not certain. This CDR3 is built from 13 residues. The germline gives CDR1 MNHEY, CDR2 SVGAGI.

This chain connects TRBV27 to TRBJ2-1, with D perhaps matching TRBD1 (5 bases). V shed 10 bases and J shed 0 bases, with 16 bases lying between them. Looked up from germline, CDR1 is MNHEY and CDR2 is SMNVEV (reference sequence). The CDR3 covers 15 residues. The CDR3: CATKTETSSYNEQFF. DNA of the CDR3: TGTGCCACCAAGACAGAAACGAGCTCCTACAATGAGCAGTTCTTC.

The chain uses TRBV4-3 and TRBJ2-1; unclear D gene. This CDR3 region has 17 residues. The germline CDR1 and CDR2 sequences are LGHNA and YSLEER. Deletions cut 0 bases from V and 1 base from J, with 13 bases between. The CDR3 DNA follows: TGCGCCAGCAGCCAAGATATGGCTAGACTTTCCTACAATGAGCAGTTCTTC. It translates to CASSQDMARLSYNEQFF.

This chain joins TRBV27 and TRBJ1-5; tentative D call: TRBD1 (5 bases). Germline loops: CDR1 MNHEY, CDR2 SMNVEV (reference sequence). V was trimmed by 4 bases and J by 4 bases, leaving 5 bases between them. This CDR3 has 12 amino acids. The DNA for the CDR3 is TGTGCCAGCAGTTCAGGGAATCAGCCCCAGCATTTT. Protein product: CASSSGNQPQHF.

The chain combines TRBV4-3 with TRBJ2-6; a weak D match, TRBD1 (5 bases). V was trimmed by 0 bases and J by 0 bases, leaving 12 bases between them. Per the germline V gene, CDR1 is LGHNA and CDR2 is YSLEER. This CDR3 has 18 amino acids. The CDR3 region is CASSQEQVGISGANVLTF. The CDR3 DNA is TGCGCCAGCAGCCAAGAACAGGTTGGGATCTCTGGGGCCAACGTCCTGACTTTC.

The rearrangement joins TRBV2 to TRBJ1-1; 8 bases map to TRBD1. This CDR3 has 15 amino acids. V lost 7 bases to trimming and J lost 1 base; unmatched junction nucleotides: 8. Germline V lookup: CDR1 SNHLY, CDR2 FYNNEI. CDR3 nucleotides: TGTGCCAGCACCAAGTCAGGGGGCGGGAACACTGAAGCTTTCTTT. It specifies CASTKSGGGNTEAFF.

The chain carries TRBV5-1 and TRBJ1-3; no clear D gene. The V end was cut by 0 bases, the J end by 3 bases, with 13 bases between. The CDR3 totals 16 residues. The germline V gene encodes CDR1 SGHRS and CDR2 YFSETQ. The CDR3 sequence is CASSLVGSFVGNTIYF. As DNA, the CDR3 is TGCGCCAGCAGCTTGGTAGGGTCTTTCGTTGGAAACACCATATATTTT.

This chain joins TRBV5-8 and TRBJ1-5, with a possible D match to TRBD1 (5 bases). V shed 0 bases and J shed 6 bases, with 16 bases lying between them. Germline-derived CDR1 and CDR2 are SGHTS and YDEGEE. The CDR3 consists of 16 residues. DNA for the CDR3: TGTGCCAGCAGCTTGGTTGACAGCCGGAAGAGTCAGCCCCAGCATTTT. Translating gives CASSLVDSRKSQPQHF.

The chain has TRBV11-1 and TRBJ2-1, with TRBD2 matching over 13 bases. Germline V CDR1 and CDR2: SGHAT, FQDESV (reference sequence). The CDR3 contains 16 residues. With V trimmed by 1 base and J by 4 bases, 1 base remained unmatched. The CDR3 DNA reads TGTGCCAGCAGCTTAGGACTAGCGGGAGGTTACAATGAGCAGTTCTTC. It translates to CASSLGLAGGYNEQFF.

This clone was seen only a few times. The chain links TRBV28 to TRBJ2-7, with D perhaps TRBD2 (5 bases). The V gene lost 8 bases and the J gene lost 5 bases, with 19 bases spanning the gap. This CDR3 is 14 amino acids long. Per germline, CDR1 MDHEN and CDR2 SYDVKM. The CDR3 region has the DNA TGTGCCAGCGGACGGGGAGCGGAGGTCCACGAGCAGTACTTC. This sequence encodes CASGRGAEVHEQYF.

Only one count was recorded for this clone. The J gene is TRBJ1-5, the V gene TRBV6-1; D is unresolved. V lost 3 bases and J lost 2, with 17 bases in between. CDR3 size: 17 residues. Germline V gene sequence: CDR1 MNHNS, CDR2 SASEGT. CDR3 DNA: TGTGCCAGCAGTGACCCGGGTGAGGGCCCGGGCAATCAGCCCCAGCATTTT. Amino acids: CASSDPGEGPGNQPQHF.

The CDR3: CASVRSNSNQPQHF. DNA for the CDR3: TGTGCCAGTGTCAGATCAAATAGCAATCAGCCCCAGCATTTT. This rearrangement joins TRBV19 to TRBJ1-5; no reliable D call. The CDR3 is made up of 14 amino acids. The V and J ends lost 8 bases and 0 bases respectively, with 11 bases between them. The germline V gene encodes CDR1 LNHDA and CDR2 SQIVND (reference sequence).

The rearrangement joins TRBV19 to TRBJ1-1, with a possible D match to TRBD1 (5 bases). Germline CDR1 and CDR2: LNHDA and SQIVND (reference sequence). Trimming removed 2 bases from V and 5 bases from J, with 18 bases in between. The CDR3 length is 16 residues. The CDR3 DNA follows: TGTGCCAGTAGTATATTCGGGGCGGACGTGTGGACTGAAGCTTTCTTT. Residues: CASSIFGADVWTEAFF.

This chain links TRBV29-1 with TRBJ2-2; 10 positions agree with TRBD2. CDR1 is SQVTM, CDR2 ANQGSEA, per germline. The CDR3 consists of 15 residues. With V trimmed by 1 base and J by 7 bases, 6 bases remained unmatched. The CDR3 coding sequence is TGCAGCGTTGAAGGAGAGCGGGAGGGCCGCGGGGAGCTGTTTTTT. Translated: CSVEGEREGRGELFF.

The chain couples TRBV2 to TRBJ2-7, with 15 bases identical to TRBD2. Germline CDR1 and CDR2: SNHLY and FYNNEI. This CDR3 region has 13 residues. V lost 6 bases, J lost 6 bases, and 0 bases stayed unmatched. The CDR3 DNA reads TGTGCCAGCAGGGGACTAGCGGGGGGCGAGCAGTACTTC. Encoded protein: CASRGLAGGEQYF. Together with reference TRBV2 and TRBJ2-7, the CDR3 gives the full variable domain: EPEVTQTPSHQVTQMGQEVILRCVPISNHLYFYWYRQILGQKVEFLVSFYNNEISEKSEIFDDQFSVERPDGSNFTLKIRSTKLEDSAMYFCASRGLAGGEQYFGPGTRLTVT.

This sequence joins TRBV6-5 and TRBJ2-7; 9 bases agree with TRBD1. The CDR3 consists of 13 residues. Losses at the gene ends were 0 bases for V and 13 bases for J; bases not matched to a gene: 7. CDR1 is MNHEY and CDR2 is SVGAGI in the germline V gene. CDR3 coding DNA: TGTGCCAGCAGTTACTCGAGCCGGGACAGGGTATACTTC. This translates into CASSYSSRDRVYF.

The chain carries TRBV29-1 and TRBJ2-1, with D unclear. Germline V lookup: CDR1 SQVTM, CDR2 ANQGSEA. Trimming left V 5 bases short and J 5 bases short, with 10 bases between. CDR3 length equals 12 residues. DNA of the CDR3: TGCAGCGTTCGTAAGGGCAACAATGAGCAGTTCTTC. It yields the protein CSVRKGNNEQFF.

The gene calls are TRBV27 and TRBJ1-1; D ambiguous. V dropped 3 bases and J dropped 5 bases, with 10 bases sitting between them. Germline loops: CDR1 MNHEY, CDR2 SMNVEV (reference sequence). There are 13 residues in the CDR3. CDR3 loop: CASSFSEWTEAFF. In DNA form, the CDR3 reads TGTGCCAGCAGTTTTTCCGAGTGGACTGAAGCTTTCTTT.

V is TRBV6-5 and J is TRBJ1-6; maybe TRBD1 (5 bases). The CDR3 contains 12 residues. V was cut by 7 bases and J by 9 bases, with 10 bases left in between. CDR1 MNHEY and CDR2 SVGAGI come from the germline V gene. CDR3 protein: CASKGESSPLHF. The CDR3 DNA sequence: TGTGCCAGCAAAGGGGAGAGTTCACCCCTCCACTTT.

V usage is TRBV5-1 and J usage is TRBJ2-7; 10 bases fit TRBD1. The germline V gene has CDR1 SGHRS and CDR2 YFSETQ. V shed 4 bases and J 3 bases; nucleotides not matched to a gene: 7. The CDR3 has 15 amino acids. DNA for the CDR3: TGCGCCAGCAGCCGAGGGACAGGGGATAGCTACGAGCAGTACTTC. Protein: CASSRGTGDSYEQYF. Full variable domain (outside the CDR3, taken from reference TRBV5-1 and TRBJ2-7): KAGVTQTPRYLIKTRGQQVTLSCSPISGHRSVSWYQQTPGQGLQFLFEYFSETQRNKGNFPGRFSGRQFSNSRSEMNVSTLELGDSALYLCASSRGTGDSYEQYFGPGTRLTVT.

This clone showed up just once. The chain links TRBV4-2 to TRBJ1-4; 8 nucleotides agree with TRBD1. The CDR3 loop spans 15 amino acids. Germline V CDR1 and CDR2: LGHNA, YNFKEQ. The J segment lost 3 bases and the V segment lost 1 base, leaving 1 base of the junction unmatched. CDR3 in amino acids: CASSQVGQANEKLFF. CDR3 bases: TGTGCCAGCAGCCAAGTGGGACAGGCTAATGAAAAACTGTTTTTT.

The chain is built from TRBV13 and TRBJ1-5, with 11 positions matching TRBD1. V trimming: 5 bases; J trimming: 0 bases; junction bases outside the gene matches: 6. The CDR3 has 17 amino acids. Per the germline V gene, CDR1 is PRHDT and CDR2 is FYEKMQ (reference sequence). The CDR3: CASSPGTGGNSNQPQHF. DNA for the CDR3: TGTGCCAGCAGCCCAGGGACAGGGGGAAATAGCAATCAGCCCCAGCATTTT.